The clone carrying this T cell receptor (beta chain) was counted between two and nine times. The antigen remains unidentified. V lost 5 bases and J 5 bases, leaving 16 bases between the germline ends. The CDR3 runs 15 residues. The data are from a study of early T cells in non-severe SARS-CoV-2 infection. Study summary: Chains were not paired, and sequencing was done on bulk RNA from unsorted whole blood. Study-level results: Matching against VDJdb likely underestimated virus-specific expansions, favoring anti-spike CD8.

Attachment of unique molecular identifiers to individual cDNA molecules was performed. TCRdb re-analysed the 5' RACE reads in MiXCR, keeping a single row per CDR3 protein. Of tens of thousands of distinct CDR3 sequences listed, about 11% are singletons. This TCR was sampled from an adult who was a healthcare worker with PCR-confirmed SARS-CoV-2 infection or an uninfected control (not recorded which). V is TRBV12-3 or TRBV12-4 and J is TRBJ1-5, with a tentative D call TRBD1 (6 bases). The sample was whole blood, taken at baseline. CDR3 residues: CASSSTGRTHQPQHF. The CDR3 region has the DNA TGTGCCAGCAGTAGCACAGGGAGAACACATCAGCCCCAGCATTTT.